This is a list of T cell receptor beta chains from one sample in a study of blood T cell repertoires in COVID-19. TCRdb keeps only in-frame clones here, not all; method: immunoSEQ multiplex PCR. Counted here are some 350,000 clones, approximately 87% occurring once; the ten biggest clones make up under 5.5%. Sequencing was performed on PBMCs or T cells enriched from blood (not recorded which). The receptors originated from a woman in her twenties or thirties who had recovered from COVID-19. The CDR3 runs from the conserved cysteine through the conserved F or W. The D gene is left open where the match is weak. The size field is filled for only some rows; it gives once, few, many or a size class.

abundance,j_gene,d_gene,v_gene,CDR3aa,CDR3nt
NA,TRBJ2-2,TRBD2,TRBV24-1,CATSDFLAGGSNTGELFF,TGTGCCACCAGTGATTTTTTAGCGGGGGGCTCGAACACCGGGGAGCTGTTTTTT
NA,TRBJ1-2,TRBD1,TRBV12-3/TRBV12-4,CASSFHRGGYTF,TGTGCCAGCAGTTTCCACAGGGGAGGCTACACCTTC
NA,TRBJ1-2,NA,TRBV2,CASTLISGGYTF,TGTGCCAGCACCTTAATTTCGGGGGGCTACACCTTC
NA,TRBJ1-1,NA,TRBV28,CASSLIQGAAGTEAFF,TGTGCCAGCAGCCTTATACAGGGTGCTGCGGGCACTGAAGCTTTCTTT
NA,TRBJ1-2,NA,TRBV30,CAWSPQPALYGYTF,TGTGCCTGGAGTCCACAACCCGCTCTCTATGGCTACACCTTC
NA,TRBJ1-1,NA,TRBV5-1,CASSLEPLGGTEAFF,TGCGCCAGCAGCTTGGAGCCCTTGGGAGGCACTGAAGCTTTCTTT
few,TRBJ1-2,NA,TRBV3-1/TRBV3-2,CASSQTGTLAYGYTF,TGTGCCAGCAGCCAAACAGGGACCCTTGCCTATGGCTACACCTTC
NA,TRBJ1-5,NA,TRBV5-4,CASSQQGAQPQHF,TGTGCCAGCAGCCAACAAGGGGCTCAGCCCCAGCATTTT
NA,TRBJ2-7,NA,TRBV6-5,CASKGRGVDF,TGTGCCAGCAAAGGACGGGGAGTGGACTTC
once,TRBJ2-7,NA,TRBV5-5,CASSLRERPSYEQYF,TGTGCCAGCAGCTTAAGAGAGAGGCCCTCCTACGAGCAGTACTTC
NA,TRBJ2-3,TRBD2,TRBV28,CASSGWSLAGGSTDTQYF,TGTGCCAGCAGCGGATGGTCGCTAGCGGGGGGGAGCACAGATACGCAGTATTTT
once,TRBJ2-3,NA,TRBV28,CASIGLTDTQYF,TGTGCCAGCATCGGTCTCACAGATACGCAGTATTTT
NA,TRBJ1-1,NA,TRBV4-3,CASSPTGKAEAFF,TGCGCCAGCAGCCCCACAGGGAAGGCTGAAGCTTTCTTT
NA,TRBJ1-1,NA,TRBV21-1,CASSRTTGGADTEAFF,TGTGCCAGCAGCCGCACCACCGGTGGGGCTGACACTGAAGCTTTCTTT
NA,TRBJ1-5,NA,TRBV18,CASSPGSNQPQHF,TGTGCCAGCTCACCCGGGAGCAATCAGCCCCAGCATTTT
NA,TRBJ1-3,NA,TRBV11-2,CASSFVSGFGNTIYF,TGTGCCAGCAGCTTCGTTTCGGGTTTCGGAAACACCATATATTTT
once,TRBJ1-5,NA,TRBV3-1/TRBV3-2,CASSQDLGFSKPQHF,TGTGCCAGCAGCCAAGATCTCGGGTTTTCTAAGCCCCAGCATTTT
NA,TRBJ2-7,NA,TRBV27,CASSLGGEQYF,TGTGCCAGCAGTTTAGGGGGGGAGCAGTACTTC
NA,TRBJ1-2,NA,TRBV5-1,CASSLGQFNYGYTF,TGCGCCAGCAGCTTGGGGCAGTTTAACTATGGCTACACCTTC
NA,TRBJ2-1,NA,TRBV4-1,CASSQGGAGGSYNEQFF,TGCGCCAGCAGCCAAGGAGGGGCAGGGGGGTCCTACAATGAGCAGTTCTTC
NA,TRBJ1-4,NA,TRBV18,CASSPLADGEKLFF,TGTGCCAGCTCACCCCTAGCGGATGGTGAAAAACTGTTTTTT
NA,TRBJ1-2,TRBD1,TRBV19,CASRDRENYGYTF,TGTGCCAGTAGGGACAGGGAGAACTATGGCTACACCTTC
NA,TRBJ1-2,TRBD1,TRBV7-9,CASSFSGQNYGYTF,TGTGCCAGCAGCTTCTCGGGACAGAACTATGGCTACACCTTC
NA,TRBJ2-2,TRBD1,TRBV6-2/TRBV6-3,CASSLGQGDTGELFF,TGTGCCAGCAGCTTGGGACAGGGTGACACCGGGGAGCTGTTTTTT
once,TRBJ1-1,NA,TRBV10-3,CAISGGLGNTEAFF,TGTGCCATCAGTGGGGGCCTCGGGAACACTGAAGCTTTCTTT
NA,TRBJ1-5,NA,TRBV2,CASSEIPLNQPQHF,TGTGCCAGCAGTGAAATTCCCTTAAATCAGCCCCAGCATTTT
NA,TRBJ2-3,NA,TRBV11-2,CASSLVPGRTDTQYF,TGTGCCAGCAGCTTGGTCCCGGGAAGAACAGATACGCAGTATTTT
NA,TRBJ2-3,NA,TRBV5-1,CASSLSDPMTTDTQYF,TGCGCCAGCAGCTTAAGCGACCCCATGACCACAGATACGCAGTATTTT
NA,TRBJ2-7,TRBD2,TRBV5-1,CASSPRLAGEYEQYF,TGCGCCAGCAGCCCCCGACTAGCGGGGGAATACGAGCAGTACTTC
once,TRBJ2-7,TRBD1,TRBV9,CASSVVTGGLGEQYF,TGTGCCAGCAGCGTAGTAACAGGGGGTCTTGGGGAGCAGTACTTC
NA,TRBJ1-6,NA,TRBV5-6,CASSWADRVYSPLHF,TGTGCCAGCAGCTGGGCGGACAGAGTATATTCACCCCTCCACTTT
NA,TRBJ1-1,TRBD1,TRBV27,CASSPETGGDLEAFF,TGTGCCAGCAGTCCTGAGACAGGGGGGGATCTTGAAGCTTTCTTT